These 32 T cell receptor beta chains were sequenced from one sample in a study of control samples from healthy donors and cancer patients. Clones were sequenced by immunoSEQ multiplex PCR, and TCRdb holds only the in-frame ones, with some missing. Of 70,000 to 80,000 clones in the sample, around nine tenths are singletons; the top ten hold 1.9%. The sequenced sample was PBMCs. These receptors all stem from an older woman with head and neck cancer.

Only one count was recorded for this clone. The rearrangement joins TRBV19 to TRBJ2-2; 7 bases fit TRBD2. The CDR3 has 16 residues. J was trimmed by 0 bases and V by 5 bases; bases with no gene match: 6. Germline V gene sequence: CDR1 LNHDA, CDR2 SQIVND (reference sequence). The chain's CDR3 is CASSVAGLPNTGELFF. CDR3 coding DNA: TGTGCCAGTAGTGTAGCGGGCCTTCCGAACACCGGGGAGCTGTTTTTT. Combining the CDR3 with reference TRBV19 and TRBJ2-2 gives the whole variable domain DGGITQSPKYLFRKEGQNVTLSCEQNLNHDAMYWYRQDPGQGLRLIYYSQIVNDFQKGDIAEGYSVSREKKESFPLTVTSAQKNPTAFYLCASSVAGLPNTGELFFGEGSRLTVL.

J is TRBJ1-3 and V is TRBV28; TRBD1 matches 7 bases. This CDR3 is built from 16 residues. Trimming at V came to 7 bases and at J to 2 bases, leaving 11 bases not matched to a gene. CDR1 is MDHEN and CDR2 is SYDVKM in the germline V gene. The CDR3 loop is CASNPIDRVAGNTIYF. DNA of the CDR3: TGTGCCAGCAATCCCATCGACAGGGTAGCTGGAAACACCATATATTTT.

CDR3 in DNA: TGCGCCAGCAGCTTGGGAAGGTTGGGCTACACCTTC. Protein: CASSLGRLGYTF. V usage is TRBV5-1 and J usage is TRBJ1-2; D not certain. The CDR3 spans 12 residues. Germline V gives CDR1 SGHRS, CDR2 YFSETQ. V was trimmed by 0 bases and J by 8 bases, leaving 8 bases between them.

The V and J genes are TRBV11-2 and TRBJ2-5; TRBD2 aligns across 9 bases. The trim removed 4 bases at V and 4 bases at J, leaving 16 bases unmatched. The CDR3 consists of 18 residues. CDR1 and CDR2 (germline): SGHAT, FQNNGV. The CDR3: CASSSKFPDSGSGETQYF. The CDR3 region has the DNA TGTGCCAGCAGCTCCAAATTCCCAGATAGCGGGAGCGGAGAGACCCAGTACTTC.

In DNA, the CDR3 is TGTGCCAGCAGCTCGCCCCGTTGGTCTTACCCGAACACCGGGGAGCTGTTTTTT. It yields the protein CASSSPRWSYPNTGELFF. The chain uses TRBV5-6 and TRBJ2-2; D gene ambiguous. Germline CDR1 SGHDT, CDR2 YYEEEE. With 3 bases removed from V and 0 bases from J, the gap between germline ends came to 18 bases. There are 18 residues in the CDR3.

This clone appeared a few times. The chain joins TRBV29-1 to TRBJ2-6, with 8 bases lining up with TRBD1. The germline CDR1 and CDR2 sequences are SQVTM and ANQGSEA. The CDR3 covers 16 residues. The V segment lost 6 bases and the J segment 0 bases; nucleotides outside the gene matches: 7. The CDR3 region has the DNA TGCAGCGTCCGCGGACAGGGCCTCTCTGGGGCCAACGTCCTGACTTTC. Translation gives CSVRGQGLSGANVLTF. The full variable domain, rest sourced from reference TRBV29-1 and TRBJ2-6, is SAVISQKPSRDICQRGTSLTIQCQVDSQVTMMFWYRQQPGQSLTLIATANQGSEATYESGFVIDKFPISRPNLTFSTLTVSNMSPEDSSIYLCSVRGQGLSGANVLTFGAGSRLTVL.

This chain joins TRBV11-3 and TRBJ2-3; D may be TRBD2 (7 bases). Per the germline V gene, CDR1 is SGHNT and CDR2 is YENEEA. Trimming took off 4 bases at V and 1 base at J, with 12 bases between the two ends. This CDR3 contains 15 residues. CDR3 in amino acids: CASSSSGGGTDTQYF. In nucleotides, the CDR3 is TGTGCCAGCAGCTCGTCGGGGGGCGGCACAGATACGCAGTATTTT. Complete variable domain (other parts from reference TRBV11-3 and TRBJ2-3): EAGVVQSPRYKIIEKKQPVAFWCNPISGHNTLYWYLQNLGQGPELLIRYENEEAVDDSQLPKDRFSAERLKGVDSTLKIQPAELGDSAVYLCASSSSGGGTDTQYFGPGTRLTVL.

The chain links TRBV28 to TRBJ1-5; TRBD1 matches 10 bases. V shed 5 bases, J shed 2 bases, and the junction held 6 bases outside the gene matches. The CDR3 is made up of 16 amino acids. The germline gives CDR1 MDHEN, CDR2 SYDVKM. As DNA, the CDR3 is TGTGCCAGCAGTACAGACAGGGGGCTAGGCAATCAGCCCCAGCATTTT. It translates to CASSTDRGLGNQPQHF.

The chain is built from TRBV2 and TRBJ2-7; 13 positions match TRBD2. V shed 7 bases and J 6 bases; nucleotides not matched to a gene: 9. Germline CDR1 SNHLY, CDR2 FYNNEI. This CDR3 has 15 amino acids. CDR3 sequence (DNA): TGTGCCAGCACGATCGGGACTAGCGGGACTGGCGAGCAGTACTTC. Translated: CASTIGTSGTGEQYF.

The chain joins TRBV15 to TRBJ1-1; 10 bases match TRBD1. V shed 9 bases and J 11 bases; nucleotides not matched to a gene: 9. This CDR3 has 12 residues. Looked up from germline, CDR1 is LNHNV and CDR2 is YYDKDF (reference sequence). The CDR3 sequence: CATRQGAFSAFF. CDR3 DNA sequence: TGTGCCACGCGACAGGGGGCTTTCTCTGCTTTCTTT.

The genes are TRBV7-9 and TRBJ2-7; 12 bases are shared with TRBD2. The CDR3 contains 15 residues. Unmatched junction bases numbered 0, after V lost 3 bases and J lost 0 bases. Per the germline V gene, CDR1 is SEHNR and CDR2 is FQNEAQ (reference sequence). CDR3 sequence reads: CASSLTSGSSYEQYF. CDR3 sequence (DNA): TGTGCCAGCAGCTTGACTAGCGGGAGCTCCTACGAGCAGTACTTC.

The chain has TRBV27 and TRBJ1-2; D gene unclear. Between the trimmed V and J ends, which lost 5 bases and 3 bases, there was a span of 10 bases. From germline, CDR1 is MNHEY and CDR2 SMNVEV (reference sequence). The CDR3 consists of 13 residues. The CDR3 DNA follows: TGTGCCAGCAGTCCCGCACGAGACTATGGCTACACCTTC. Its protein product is CASSPARDYGYTF.

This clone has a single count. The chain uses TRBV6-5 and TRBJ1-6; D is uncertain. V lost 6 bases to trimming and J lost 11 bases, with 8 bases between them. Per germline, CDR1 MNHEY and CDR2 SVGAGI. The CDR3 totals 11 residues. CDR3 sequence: CASSQATPLHF. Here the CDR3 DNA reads TGTGCCAGCAGCCAAGCCACACCCCTCCACTTT.

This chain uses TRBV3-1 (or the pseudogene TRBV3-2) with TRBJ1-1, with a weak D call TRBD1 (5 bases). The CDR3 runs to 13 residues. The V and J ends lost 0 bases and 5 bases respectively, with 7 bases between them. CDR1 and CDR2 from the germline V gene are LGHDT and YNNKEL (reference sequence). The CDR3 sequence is CASSQDQGTEAFF. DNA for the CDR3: TGTGCCAGCAGCCAAGATCAGGGAACTGAAGCTTTCTTT.

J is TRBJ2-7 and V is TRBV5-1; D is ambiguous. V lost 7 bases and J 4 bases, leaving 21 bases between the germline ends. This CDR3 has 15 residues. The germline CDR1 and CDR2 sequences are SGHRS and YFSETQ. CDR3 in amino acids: CASRRKTEISYEQYF. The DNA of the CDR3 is TGCGCCAGCCGCCGAAAAACGGAGATTTCGTACGAGCAGTACTTC. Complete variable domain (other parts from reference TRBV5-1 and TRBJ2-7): KAGVTQTPRYLIKTRGQQVTLSCSPISGHRSVSWYQQTPGQGLQFLFEYFSETQRNKGNFPGRFSGRQFSNSRSEMNVSTLELGDSALYLCASRRKTEISYEQYFGPGTRLTVT.

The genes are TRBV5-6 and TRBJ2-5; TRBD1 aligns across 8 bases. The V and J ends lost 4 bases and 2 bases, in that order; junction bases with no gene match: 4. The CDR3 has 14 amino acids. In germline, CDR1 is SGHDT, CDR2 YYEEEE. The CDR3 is CASSSGQGQETQYF. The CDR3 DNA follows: TGTGCCAGCAGCAGCGGACAGGGACAAGAGACCCAGTACTTC.

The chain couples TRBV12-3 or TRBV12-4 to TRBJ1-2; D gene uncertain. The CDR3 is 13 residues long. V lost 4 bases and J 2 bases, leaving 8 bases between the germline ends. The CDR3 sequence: CASSSTPNYGYTF. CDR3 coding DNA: TGTGCCAGCAGTTCTACACCAAACTATGGCTACACCTTC.

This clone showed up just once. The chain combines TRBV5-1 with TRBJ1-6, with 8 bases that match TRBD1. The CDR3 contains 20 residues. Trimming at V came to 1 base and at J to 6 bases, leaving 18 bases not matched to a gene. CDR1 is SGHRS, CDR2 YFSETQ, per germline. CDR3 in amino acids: CASSLSQASTGVRVNSPLHF. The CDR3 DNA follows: TGCGCCAGCAGCTTGTCACAGGCTTCGACAGGGGTACGAGTTAATTCACCCCTCCACTTT.

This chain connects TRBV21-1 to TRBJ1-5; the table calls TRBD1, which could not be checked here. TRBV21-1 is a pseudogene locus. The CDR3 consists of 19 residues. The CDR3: CASSLRDRGHKIGNQPQHF. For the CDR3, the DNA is TGTGCCAGCAGCCTCCGGGACAGGGGGCATAAAATTGGCAATCAGCCCCAGCATTTT.

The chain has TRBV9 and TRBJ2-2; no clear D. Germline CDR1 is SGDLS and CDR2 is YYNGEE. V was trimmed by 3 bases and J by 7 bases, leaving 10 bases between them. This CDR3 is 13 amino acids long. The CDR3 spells CASSETTIGELFF. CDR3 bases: TGTGCCAGCAGCGAGACGACGATCGGGGAGCTGTTTTTT.

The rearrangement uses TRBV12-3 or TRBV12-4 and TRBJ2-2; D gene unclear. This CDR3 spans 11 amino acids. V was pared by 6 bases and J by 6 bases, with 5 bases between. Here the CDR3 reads CASRESGELFF. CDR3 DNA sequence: TGTGCCAGCAGGGAGTCCGGGGAGCTGTTTTTT.

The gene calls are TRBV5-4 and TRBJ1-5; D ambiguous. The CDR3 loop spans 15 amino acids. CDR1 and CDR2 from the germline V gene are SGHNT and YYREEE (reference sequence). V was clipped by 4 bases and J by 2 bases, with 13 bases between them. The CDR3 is CASSKFGDGNQPQHF. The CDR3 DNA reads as TGTGCCAGCAGCAAATTCGGGGATGGCAATCAGCCCCAGCATTTT.

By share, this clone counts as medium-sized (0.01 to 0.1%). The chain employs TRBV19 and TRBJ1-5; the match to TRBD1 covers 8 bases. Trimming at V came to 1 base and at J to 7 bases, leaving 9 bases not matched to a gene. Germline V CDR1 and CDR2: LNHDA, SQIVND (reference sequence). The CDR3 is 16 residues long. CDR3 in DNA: TGTGCCAGTAGTATAGCGGCAGGGGGCGTTGGGCAGCCCCAGCATTTT. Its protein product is CASSIAAGGVGQPQHF.

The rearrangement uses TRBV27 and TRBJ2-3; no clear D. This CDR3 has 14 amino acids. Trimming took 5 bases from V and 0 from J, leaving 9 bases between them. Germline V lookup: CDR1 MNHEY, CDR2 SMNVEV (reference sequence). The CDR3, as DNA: TGTGCCAGCAGTCTGATGGCTAGCACAGATACGCAGTATTTT. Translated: CASSLMASTDTQYF.

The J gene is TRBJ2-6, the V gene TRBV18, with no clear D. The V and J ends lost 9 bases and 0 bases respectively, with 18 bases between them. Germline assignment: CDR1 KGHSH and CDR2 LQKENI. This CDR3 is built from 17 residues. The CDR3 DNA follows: TGTGCCAGTTCCCAGAACCAGAGAAGCTCTGGGGCCAACGTCCTGACTTTC. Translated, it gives CASSQNQRSSGANVLTF. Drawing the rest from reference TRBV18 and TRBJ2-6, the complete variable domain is NAGVMQNPRHLVRRRGQEARLRCSPMKGHSHVYWYRQLPEEGLKFMVYLQKENIIDESGMPKERFSAEFPKEGPSILRIQQVVRGDSAAYFCASSQNQRSSGANVLTFGAGSRLTVL.

The CDR3 region is CASSLAFVETQYF. CDR3 DNA sequence: TGCGCCAGCAGCTTGGCGTTTGTGGAGACCCAGTACTTC. The chain links TRBV5-1 to TRBJ2-5; D remains unclear. This CDR3 is built from 13 residues. CDR1 SGHRS and CDR2 YFSETQ come from the germline V gene. Trimming removed 0 bases from V and 5 bases from J, with 8 bases in between.

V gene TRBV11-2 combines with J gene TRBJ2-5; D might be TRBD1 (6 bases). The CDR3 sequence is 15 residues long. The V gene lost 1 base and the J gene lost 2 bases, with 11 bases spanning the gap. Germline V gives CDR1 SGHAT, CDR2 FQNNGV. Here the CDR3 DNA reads TGTGCCAGCAGCTTAGTGGGACACCCTCAAGAGACCCAGTACTTC. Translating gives CASSLVGHPQETQYF.

CDR3 coding DNA: TGTGCCAGCAGCTTACCCTCCGGCGGGGGTCACACCGGGGAGCTGTTTTTT. Its translation is CASSLPSGGGHTGELFF. The chain uses TRBV27 and TRBJ2-2; TRBD2 matches 7 bases. This CDR3 region has 17 residues. CDR1 MNHEY and CDR2 SMNVEV come from the germline V gene (reference sequence). The trim removed 6 bases at V and 3 bases at J, leaving 13 bases unmatched.

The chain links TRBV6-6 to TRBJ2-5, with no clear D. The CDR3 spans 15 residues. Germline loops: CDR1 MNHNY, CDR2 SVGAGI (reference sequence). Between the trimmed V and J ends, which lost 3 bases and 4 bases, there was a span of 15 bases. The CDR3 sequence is CASSYSLDGRETQYF. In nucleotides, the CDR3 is TGTGCCAGCAGTTATAGCCTGGACGGTCGAGAGACCCAGTACTTC.

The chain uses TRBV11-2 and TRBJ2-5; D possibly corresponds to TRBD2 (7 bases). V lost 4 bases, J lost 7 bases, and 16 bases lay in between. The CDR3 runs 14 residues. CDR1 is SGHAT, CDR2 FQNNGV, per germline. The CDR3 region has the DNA TGTGCCAGCAGCTCGACAGGAGCGGGAATGACCCAGTACTTC. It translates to CASSSTGAGMTQYF.

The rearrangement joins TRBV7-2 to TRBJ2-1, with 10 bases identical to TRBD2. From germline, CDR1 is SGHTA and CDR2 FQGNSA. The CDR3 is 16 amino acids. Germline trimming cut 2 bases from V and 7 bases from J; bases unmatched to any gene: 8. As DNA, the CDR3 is TGTGCCAGCAGCTTACAAGCGGGAGGGCCGAGGAATGAGCAGTTCTTC. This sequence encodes CASSLQAGGPRNEQFF.

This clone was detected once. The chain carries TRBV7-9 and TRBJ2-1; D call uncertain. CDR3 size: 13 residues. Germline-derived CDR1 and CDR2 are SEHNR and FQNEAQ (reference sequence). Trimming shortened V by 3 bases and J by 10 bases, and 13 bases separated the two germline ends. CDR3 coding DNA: TGTGCCAGCAGCTTGTATGGGATCAGGGAGCAGTTCTTC. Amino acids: CASSLYGIREQFF.